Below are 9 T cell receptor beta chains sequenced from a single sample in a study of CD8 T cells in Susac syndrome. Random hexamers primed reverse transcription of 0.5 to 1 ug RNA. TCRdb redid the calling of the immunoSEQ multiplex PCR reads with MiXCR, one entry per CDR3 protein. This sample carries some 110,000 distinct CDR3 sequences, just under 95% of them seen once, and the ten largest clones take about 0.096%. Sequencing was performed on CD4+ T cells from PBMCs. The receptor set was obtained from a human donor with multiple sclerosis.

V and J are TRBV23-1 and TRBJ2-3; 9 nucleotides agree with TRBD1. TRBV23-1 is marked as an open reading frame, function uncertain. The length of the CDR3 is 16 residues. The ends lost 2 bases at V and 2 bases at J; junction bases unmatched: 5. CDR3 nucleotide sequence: TGCGCCAGCAGTCAACCGCGGGACAGGGTCACAGATACGCAGTATTTT. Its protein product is CASSQPRDRVTDTQYF.

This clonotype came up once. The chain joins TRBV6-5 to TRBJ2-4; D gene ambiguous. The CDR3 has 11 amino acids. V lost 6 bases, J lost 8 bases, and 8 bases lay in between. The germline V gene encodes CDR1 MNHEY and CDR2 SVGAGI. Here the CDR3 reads CASRGYDIQYF. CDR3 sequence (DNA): TGTGCCAGCAGGGGCTACGACATTCAGTACTTC.

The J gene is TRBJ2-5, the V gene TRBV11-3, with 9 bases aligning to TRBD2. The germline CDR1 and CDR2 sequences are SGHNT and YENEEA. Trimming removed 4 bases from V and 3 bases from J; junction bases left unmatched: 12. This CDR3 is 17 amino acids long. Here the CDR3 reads CASSSRRVRGGEETQYF. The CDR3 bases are TGTGCCAGCAGCTCCAGAAGGGTGCGGGGGGGAGAAGAGACCCAGTACTTC.

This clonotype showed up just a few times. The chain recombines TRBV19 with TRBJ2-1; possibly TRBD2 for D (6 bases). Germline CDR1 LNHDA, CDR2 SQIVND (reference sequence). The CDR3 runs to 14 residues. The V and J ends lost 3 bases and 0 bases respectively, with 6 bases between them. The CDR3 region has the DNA TGTGCCAGTAGTATGGGGGGCTCCTACAATGAGCAGTTCTTC. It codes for CASSMGGSYNEQFF.

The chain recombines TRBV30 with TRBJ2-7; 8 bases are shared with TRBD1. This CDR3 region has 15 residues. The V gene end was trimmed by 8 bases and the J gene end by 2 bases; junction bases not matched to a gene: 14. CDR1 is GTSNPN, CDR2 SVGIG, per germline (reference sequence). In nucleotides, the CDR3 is TGTGCCGGAGAACGAGCACAGGGGGGACCCTACGAGCAGTACTTC. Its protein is CAGERAQGGPYEQYF.

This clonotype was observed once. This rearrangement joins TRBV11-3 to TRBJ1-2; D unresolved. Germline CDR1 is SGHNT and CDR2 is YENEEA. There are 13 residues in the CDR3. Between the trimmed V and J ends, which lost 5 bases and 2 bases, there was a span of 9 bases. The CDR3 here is CASSPSVNYGYTF. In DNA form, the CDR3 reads TGTGCCAGCAGCCCTTCCGTAAACTATGGCTACACCTTC.

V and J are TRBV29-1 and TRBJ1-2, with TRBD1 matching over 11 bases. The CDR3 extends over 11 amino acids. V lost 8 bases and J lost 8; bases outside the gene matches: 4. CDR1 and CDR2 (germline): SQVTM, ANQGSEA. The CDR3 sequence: CSSGQGGGYTF. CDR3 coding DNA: TGCAGCTCGGGACAGGGGGGGGGCTACACCTTC. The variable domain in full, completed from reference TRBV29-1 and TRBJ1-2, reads SAVISQKPSRDICQRGTSLTIQCQVDSQVTMMFWYRQQPGQSLTLIATANQGSEATYESGFVIDKFPISRPNLTFSTLTVSNMSPEDSSIYLCSSGQGGGYTFGSGTRLTVV.

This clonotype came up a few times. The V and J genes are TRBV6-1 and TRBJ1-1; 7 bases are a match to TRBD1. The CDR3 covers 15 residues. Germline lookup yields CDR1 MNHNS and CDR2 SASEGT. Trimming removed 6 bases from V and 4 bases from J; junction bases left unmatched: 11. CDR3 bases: TGTGCCAGCAGCCGAGACAGGGAACGAAGCACTGAAGCTTTCTTT. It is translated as CASSRDRERSTEAFF.

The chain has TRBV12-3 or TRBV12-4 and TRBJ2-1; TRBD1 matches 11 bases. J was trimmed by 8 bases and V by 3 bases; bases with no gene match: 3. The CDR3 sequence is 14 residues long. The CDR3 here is CASSLRTGGYEQFF. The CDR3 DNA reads TGTGCCAGCAGTTTGAGGACAGGGGGCTATGAGCAGTTCTTC.